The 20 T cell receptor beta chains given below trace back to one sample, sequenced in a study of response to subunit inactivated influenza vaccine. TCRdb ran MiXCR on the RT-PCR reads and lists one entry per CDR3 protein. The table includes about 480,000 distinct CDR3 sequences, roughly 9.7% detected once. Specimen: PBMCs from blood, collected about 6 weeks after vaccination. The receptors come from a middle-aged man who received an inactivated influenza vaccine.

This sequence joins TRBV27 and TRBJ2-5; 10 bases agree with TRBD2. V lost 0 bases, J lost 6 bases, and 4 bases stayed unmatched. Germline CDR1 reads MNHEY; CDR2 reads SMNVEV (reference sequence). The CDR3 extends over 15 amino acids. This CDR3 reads CASSLSSGGAKTQYF. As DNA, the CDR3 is TGTGCCAGCAGTTTATCCAGCGGGGGGGCAAAGACCCAGTACTTC.

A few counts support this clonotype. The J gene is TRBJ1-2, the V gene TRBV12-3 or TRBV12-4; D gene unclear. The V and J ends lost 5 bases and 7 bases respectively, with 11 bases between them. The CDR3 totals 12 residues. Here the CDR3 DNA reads TGTGCCAGCAGTGGAGTATCGAGTGGCTACACCTTC. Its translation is CASSGVSSGYTF.

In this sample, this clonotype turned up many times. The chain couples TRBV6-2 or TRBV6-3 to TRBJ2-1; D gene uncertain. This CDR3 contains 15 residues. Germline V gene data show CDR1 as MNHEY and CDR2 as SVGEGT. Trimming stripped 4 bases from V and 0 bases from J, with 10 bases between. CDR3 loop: CASSSDGSSYNEQFF. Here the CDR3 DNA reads TGTGCCAGCAGTTCGGACGGATCCTCCTACAATGAGCAGTTCTTC.

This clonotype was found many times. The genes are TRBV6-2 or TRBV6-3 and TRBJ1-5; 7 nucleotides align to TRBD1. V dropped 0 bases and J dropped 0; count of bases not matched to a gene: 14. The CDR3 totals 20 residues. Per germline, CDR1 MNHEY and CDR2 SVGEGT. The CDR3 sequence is CASSYSTYRGDPYSNQPQHF. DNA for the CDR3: TGTGCCAGCAGTTACTCGACTTACAGGGGTGATCCCTATAGCAATCAGCCCCAGCATTTT.

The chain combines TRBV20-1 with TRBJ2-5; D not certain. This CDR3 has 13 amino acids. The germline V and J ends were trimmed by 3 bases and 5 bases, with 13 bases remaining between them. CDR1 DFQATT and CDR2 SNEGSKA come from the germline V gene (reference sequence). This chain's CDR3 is CSASVTAQETQYF. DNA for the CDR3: TGCAGTGCTAGTGTCACGGCTCAGGAGACCCAGTACTTC.

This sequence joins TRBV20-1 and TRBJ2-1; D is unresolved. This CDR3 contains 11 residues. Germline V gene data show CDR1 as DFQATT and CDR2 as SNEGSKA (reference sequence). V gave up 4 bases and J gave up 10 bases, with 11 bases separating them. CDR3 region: CSAKAAQEQFF. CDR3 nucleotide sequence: TGCAGTGCTAAGGCGGCACAAGAGCAGTTCTTC.

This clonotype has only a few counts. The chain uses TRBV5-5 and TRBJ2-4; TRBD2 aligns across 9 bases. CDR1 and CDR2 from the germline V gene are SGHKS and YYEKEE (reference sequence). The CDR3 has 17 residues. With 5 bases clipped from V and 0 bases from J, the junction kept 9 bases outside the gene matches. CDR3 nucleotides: TGTGCCAGCAGAGCCGCGGGAGGGTCTCTAGCCAAAAACATTCAGTACTTC. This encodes CASRAAGGSLAKNIQYF.

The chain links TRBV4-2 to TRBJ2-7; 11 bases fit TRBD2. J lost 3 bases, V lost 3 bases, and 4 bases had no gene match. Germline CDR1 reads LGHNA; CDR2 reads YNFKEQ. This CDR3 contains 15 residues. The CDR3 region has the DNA TGTGCCAGCAGCCAGCGACTAGCGGGGCTCTACGAGCAGTACTTC. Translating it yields CASSQRLAGLYEQYF.

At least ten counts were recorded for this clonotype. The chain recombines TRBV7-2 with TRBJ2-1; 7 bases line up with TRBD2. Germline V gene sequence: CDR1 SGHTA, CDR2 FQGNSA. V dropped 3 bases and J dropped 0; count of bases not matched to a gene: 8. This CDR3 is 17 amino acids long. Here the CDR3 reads CASSFALAQSSYNEQFF. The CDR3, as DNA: TGTGCCAGCAGCTTCGCACTAGCGCAGAGCTCCTACAATGAGCAGTTCTTC.

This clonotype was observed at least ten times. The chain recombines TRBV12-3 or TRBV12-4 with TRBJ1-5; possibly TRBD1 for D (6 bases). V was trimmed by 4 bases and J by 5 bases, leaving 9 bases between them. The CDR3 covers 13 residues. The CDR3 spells CASSYNRDQPQHF. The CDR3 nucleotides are TGTGCCAGCAGTTACAACAGGGATCAGCCCCAGCATTTT.

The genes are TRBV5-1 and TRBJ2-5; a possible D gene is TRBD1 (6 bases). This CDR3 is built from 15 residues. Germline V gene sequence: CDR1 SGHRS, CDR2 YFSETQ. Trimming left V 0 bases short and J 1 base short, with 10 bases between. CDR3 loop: CASSLEGHLQETQYF. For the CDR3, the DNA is TGCGCCAGCAGCTTGGAGGGACACCTCCAAGAGACCCAGTACTTC.

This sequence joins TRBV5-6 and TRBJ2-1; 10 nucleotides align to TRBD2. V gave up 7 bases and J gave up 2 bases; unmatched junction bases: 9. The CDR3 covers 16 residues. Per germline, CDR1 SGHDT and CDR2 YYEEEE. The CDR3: CASRHTSGGAYNEQFF. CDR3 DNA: TGTGCCAGCCGGCATACGAGCGGGGGGGCCTACAATGAGCAGTTCTTC. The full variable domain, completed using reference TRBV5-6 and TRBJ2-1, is DAGVTQSPTHLIKTRGQQVTLRCSPKSGHDTVSWYQQALGQGPQFIFQYYEEEERQRGNFPDRFSGHQFPNYSSELNVNALLLGDSALYLCASRHTSGGAYNEQFFGPGTRLTVL.

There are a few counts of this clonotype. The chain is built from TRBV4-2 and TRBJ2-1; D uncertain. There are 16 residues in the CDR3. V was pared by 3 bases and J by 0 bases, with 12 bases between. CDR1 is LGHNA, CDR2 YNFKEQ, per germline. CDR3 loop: CASSHAPISSYNEQFF. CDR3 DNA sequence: TGTGCCAGCAGCCACGCCCCGATCAGCTCCTACAATGAGCAGTTCTTC.

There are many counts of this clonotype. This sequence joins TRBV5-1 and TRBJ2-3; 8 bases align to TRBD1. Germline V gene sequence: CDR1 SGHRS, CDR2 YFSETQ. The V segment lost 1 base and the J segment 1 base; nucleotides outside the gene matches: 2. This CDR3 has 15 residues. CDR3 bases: TGCGCCAGCAGCTTGTGGGACAGGCGCACAGATACGCAGTATTTT. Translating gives CASSLWDRRTDTQYF.

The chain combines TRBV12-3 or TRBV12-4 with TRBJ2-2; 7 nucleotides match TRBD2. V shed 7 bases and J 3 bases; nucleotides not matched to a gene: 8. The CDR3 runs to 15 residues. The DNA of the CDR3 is TGTGCCAGCACCTCTGGGGGGGGGTACACCGGGGAGCTGTTTTTT. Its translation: CASTSGGGYTGELFF.

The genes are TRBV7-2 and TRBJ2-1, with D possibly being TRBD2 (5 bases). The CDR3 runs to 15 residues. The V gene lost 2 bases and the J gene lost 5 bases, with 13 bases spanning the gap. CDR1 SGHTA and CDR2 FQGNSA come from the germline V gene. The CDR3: CASSLSPSGNNEQFF. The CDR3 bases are TGTGCCAGCAGCTTATCGCCCAGCGGAAACAATGAGCAGTTCTTC.

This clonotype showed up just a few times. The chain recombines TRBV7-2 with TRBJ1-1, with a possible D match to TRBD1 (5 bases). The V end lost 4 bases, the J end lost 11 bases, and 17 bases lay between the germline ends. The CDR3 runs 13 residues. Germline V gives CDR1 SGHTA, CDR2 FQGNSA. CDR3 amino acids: CASSSSGGREAFF. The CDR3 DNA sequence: TGTGCCAGCAGCTCATCCGGGGGTCGAGAGGCTTTCTTT. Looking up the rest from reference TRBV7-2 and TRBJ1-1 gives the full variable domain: GAGVSQSPSNKVTEKGKDVELRCDPISGHTALYWYRQSLGQGLEFLIYFQGNSAPDKSGLPSDRFSAERTGGSVSTLTIQRTQQEDSAVYLCASSSSGGREAFFGQGTRLTVV.

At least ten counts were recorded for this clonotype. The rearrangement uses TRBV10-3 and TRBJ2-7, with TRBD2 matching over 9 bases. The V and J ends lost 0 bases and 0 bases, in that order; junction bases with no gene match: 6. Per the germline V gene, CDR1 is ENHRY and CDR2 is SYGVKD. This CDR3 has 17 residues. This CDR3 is CAISESLAGEGSYEQYF. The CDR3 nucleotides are TGTGCCATCAGTGAGTCCTTAGCGGGAGAGGGCTCCTACGAGCAGTACTTC.

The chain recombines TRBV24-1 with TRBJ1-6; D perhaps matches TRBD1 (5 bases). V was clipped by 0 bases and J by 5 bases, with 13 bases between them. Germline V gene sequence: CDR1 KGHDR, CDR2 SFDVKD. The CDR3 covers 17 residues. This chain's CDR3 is CATSDLPPGPHNSPLHF. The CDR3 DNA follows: TGTGCCACCAGTGATTTGCCTCCGGGACCTCATAATTCACCCCTCCACTTT.

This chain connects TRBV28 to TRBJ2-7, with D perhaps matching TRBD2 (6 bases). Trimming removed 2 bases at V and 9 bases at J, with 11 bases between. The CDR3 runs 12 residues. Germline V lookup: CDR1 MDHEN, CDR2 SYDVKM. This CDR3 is CASSLGRSSQYF. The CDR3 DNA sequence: TGTGCCAGCAGTTTAGGGAGGAGTTCGCAGTACTTC.